The 23 T cell receptor beta chains below come from one sample, sequenced in a study of blood T cell repertoires in COVID-19. Some clones are missing from TCRdb's copy, which holds only in-frame ones; the method was immunoSEQ multiplex PCR. In the table there are approximately 160,000 clones, around four fifths of which are singletons. The specimen was peripheral blood. Receptor source: a man between 70 and 80 years old with acute or convalescent COVID-19.

The rearrangement links TRBV3-1 (or the pseudogene TRBV3-2) to TRBJ1-2; 7 nucleotides agree with TRBD1. V trimming: 4 bases; J trimming: 8 bases; junction bases outside the gene matches: 16. The V gene's germline CDR1 is LGHDT and CDR2 YNNKEL (reference sequence). The CDR3 sequence is 16 residues long. The CDR3 bases are TGTGCCAGCAGCCGAGCCATAGGGGGCGCGAGAGACGGCTACACCTTC. This codes for CASSRAIGGARDGYTF.

This clone was picked up a small number of times. The chain joins TRBV19 to TRBJ1-1; D gene ambiguous. Trimming left V 0 bases short and J 10 bases short, with 12 bases between. This CDR3 region has 13 residues. The germline V gene has CDR1 LNHDA and CDR2 SQIVND (reference sequence). CDR3 nucleotide sequence: TGTGCCAGTAGTATAGAACGCCAGGAAGGAGCTTTCTTT. Its protein is CASSIERQEGAFF.

The V gene is TRBV28, the J gene TRBJ1-4; 10 bases agree with TRBD1. Germline V CDR1 and CDR2: MDHEN, SYDVKM. Trimming cost V 6 bases and J 7 bases; bases outside gene matches: 5. The CDR3 length is 14 residues. The CDR3 bases are TGTGCCAGCAGGTCGGGACAGGGGTTTGAAAAACTGTTTTTT. Its translation: CASRSGQGFEKLFF.

The chain joins TRBV11-1 to TRBJ2-2, with D perhaps matching TRBD2 (5 bases). CDR1 is SGHAT and CDR2 is FQDESV in the germline V gene (reference sequence). CDR3 length: 16 amino acids. Trimming took 5 bases from V and 4 from J, leaving 17 bases between them. The CDR3 is CASSPAPPGSTGELFF. The CDR3 nucleotides are TGTGCCAGCAGCCCAGCGCCTCCGGGGAGCACCGGGGAGCTGTTTTTT.

The CDR3 sequence: CATSDARGSGNTIYF. The CDR3, as DNA: TGTGCCACCAGTGACGCTCGGGGATCTGGAAACACCATATATTTT. J is TRBJ1-3 and V is TRBV24-1; D is uncertain. Germline loops: CDR1 KGHDR, CDR2 SFDVKD. The CDR3 has 15 residues. Trimming pared 4 bases from V and 1 base from J, leaving 10 bases between.

In its sample, this clone was seen once. Here the CDR3 reads CATSVESTSTDTQYF. The CDR3 coding sequence is TGTGCCACCAGCGTGGAGTCTACTAGCACAGATACGCAGTATTTT. This chain links TRBV24-1 with TRBJ2-3; no reliable D call. The CDR3 runs 15 residues. The germline CDR1 and CDR2 sequences are KGHDR and SFDVKD. With 7 bases removed from V and 0 bases from J, the gap between germline ends came to 13 bases.

V usage is TRBV27 and J usage is TRBJ1-1, with D unclear. V was pared by 3 bases and J by 1 base, with 12 bases between. Germline V gene lookup returns CDR1 MNHEY and CDR2 SMNVEV (reference sequence). This CDR3 has 15 amino acids. CDR3 residues: CASSFRPTGNTEAFF. The CDR3 DNA sequence: TGTGCCAGCAGTTTTCGACCGACGGGGAACACTGAAGCTTTCTTT.

This clone came up a few times. The CDR3 DNA reads as TGTGCCAGTAGCTCCGACAGGACCTACAATGAGCAGTTCTTC. Translation gives CASSSDRTYNEQFF. This rearrangement joins TRBV19 to TRBJ2-1; weak D call: TRBD1 (6 bases). Trimming left V 6 bases short and J 2 bases short, with 11 bases between. The CDR3 extends over 14 amino acids. Germline-derived CDR1 and CDR2 are LNHDA and SQIVND (reference sequence).

Written as DNA, the CDR3 is TGCAGTGCTAGTGTCATAGCGGGAGGGCTGGGGGAGCAGTACTTC. It translates to CSASVIAGGLGEQYF. V gene TRBV20-1 combines with J gene TRBJ2-7; TRBD2 agrees at 11 bases. Per the germline V gene, CDR1 is DFQATT and CDR2 is SNEGSKA (reference sequence). The CDR3 covers 15 residues. V gave up 3 bases and J gave up 7 bases; unmatched junction bases: 11.

V is TRBV5-1 and J is TRBJ1-5, with TRBD1 matching over 8 bases. This CDR3 region has 15 residues. With V trimmed by 6 bases and J by 2 bases, 7 bases remained unmatched. CDR1 is SGHRS, CDR2 YFSETQ, per germline. The CDR3 coding sequence is TGCGCCAGCACCCCGACAGGGGTCGGCAATCAGCCCCAGCATTTT. Protein sequence: CASTPTGVGNQPQHF.

This sequence joins TRBV5-5 and TRBJ2-3; the D gene is possibly TRBD2 (5 bases). The CDR3 runs 15 residues. Germline assignment: CDR1 SGHKS and CDR2 YYEKEE (reference sequence). With 4 bases removed from V and 2 bases from J, the gap between germline ends came to 14 bases. The CDR3 sequence is CASSPQRQITDTQYF. The CDR3 DNA is TGTGCCAGCAGCCCACAGCGGCAGATCACAGATACGCAGTATTTT.

This chain joins TRBV18 and TRBJ1-3, with 8 bases lining up with TRBD1. Germline V gene data show CDR1 as KGHSH and CDR2 as LQKENI. This CDR3 has 14 residues. J was trimmed by 6 bases and V by 1 base; bases with no gene match: 2. The CDR3 nucleotides read TGTGCCAGCTCACCACTGACAGGGGAAAACACCATATATTTT. It specifies CASSPLTGENTIYF.

J is TRBJ1-1 and V is TRBV20-1; D unresolved. From germline, CDR1 is DFQATT and CDR2 SNEGSKA (reference sequence). The CDR3 contains 11 residues. CDR3 loop: CSSLSNTEAFF. CDR3 sequence (DNA): TGCAGCTCACTTTCGAACACTGAAGCTTTCTTT.

A few counts support this clone. V usage is TRBV9 and J usage is TRBJ2-1; D might be TRBD2 (5 bases). The CDR3 sequence is 17 residues long. Per the germline V gene, CDR1 is SGDLS and CDR2 is YYNGEE. The V and J ends lost 0 bases and 4 bases respectively, with 17 bases between them. CDR3 sequence reads: CASSVVSGKVWYNEQFF. CDR3 bases: TGTGCCAGCAGCGTAGTATCGGGGAAAGTATGGTACAATGAGCAGTTCTTC.

The V and J genes are TRBV7-9 and TRBJ1-2, with TRBD1 identical over 10 bases. CDR3 length: 14 amino acids. V lost 3 bases, J lost 6 bases, and 4 bases stayed unmatched. CDR1 and CDR2 from the germline V gene are SEHNR and FQNEAQ (reference sequence). The CDR3 region has the DNA TGTGCCAGCAGCTTCGATGGACAGGGGGATGGCTACACCTTC. Translating gives CASSFDGQGDGYTF.

The chain carries TRBV2 and TRBJ2-5; TRBD1 aligns across 7 bases. CDR3 length: 16 residues. The V segment lost 0 bases and the J segment 4 bases; nucleotides outside the gene matches: 8. Germline CDR1 and CDR2: SNHLY and FYNNEI. The DNA of the CDR3 is TGTGCCAGCAGTGAAGCGTTTTTGACAGGGCGAGAGACCCAGTACTTC. Translating it yields CASSEAFLTGRETQYF.

This chain joins TRBV24-1 and TRBJ1-5; D unresolved. This CDR3 comprises 15 residues. With 8 bases removed from V and 5 bases from J, the gap between germline ends came to 18 bases. CDR1 and CDR2 from the germline V gene are KGHDR and SFDVKD. CDR3 amino acids: CATKTDGDPHQPQHF. DNA for the CDR3: TGTGCCACCAAGACCGACGGAGATCCCCATCAGCCCCAGCATTTT.

The table lists this clone with a few counts. V usage is TRBV24-1 and J usage is TRBJ2-5; TRBD2 matches 14 bases. J lost 4 bases, V lost 5 bases, and 8 bases had no gene match. Looked up from germline, CDR1 is KGHDR and CDR2 is SFDVKD. The CDR3 totals 17 residues. CDR3 bases: TGTGCCACCAGTGCCGGGACTAGCGGGGGCGTATTAGAGACCCAGTACTTC. Its translation: CATSAGTSGGVLETQYF.

This clone was seen many times. The chain employs TRBV6-4 and TRBJ2-1; 12 bases are shared with TRBD2. This CDR3 contains 14 residues. V lost 5 bases to trimming and J lost 9 bases; unmatched junction nucleotides: 5. Germline-derived CDR1 and CDR2 are MRHNA and SNTAGT. DNA for the CDR3: TGTGCCAGCAGTCTAGCGGGGGGGCTTGGTGAGCAGTTCTTC. This translates into CASSLAGGLGEQFF.

V and J are TRBV18 and TRBJ1-1; 7 positions match TRBD1. The CDR3 has 16 residues. Trimming took 9 bases from V and 0 from J; bases not matched to a gene: 13. Germline CDR1 is KGHSH and CDR2 is LQKENI. CDR3 bases: TGTGCCAGTTCAATCCGGACAGGAGGCATGAACACTGAAGCTTTCTTT. The encoded protein is CASSIRTGGMNTEAFF. Drawing the rest from reference TRBV18 and TRBJ1-1, the complete variable domain is NAGVMQNPRHLVRRRGQEARLRCSPMKGHSHVYWYRQLPEEGLKFMVYLQKENIIDESGMPKERFSAEFPKEGPSILRIQQVVRGDSAAYFCASSIRTGGMNTEAFFGQGTRLTVV.

The genes are TRBV28 and TRBJ1-2; 8 bases are shared with TRBD1. Germline V gene sequence: CDR1 MDHEN, CDR2 SYDVKM. Unmatched junction bases numbered 19, after V lost 5 bases and J lost 2 bases. The CDR3 sequence is 19 residues long. The CDR3 region has the DNA TGTGCCAGCAGTAGTAATGGCCAGACAGGGGTGGGGGGAAACTATGGCTACACCTTC. As protein: CASSSNGQTGVGGNYGYTF.

The chain has TRBV7-6 and TRBJ1-5; 12 nucleotides match TRBD1. CDR3 length equals 15 residues. Germline CDR1 and CDR2: SGHVS and FNYEAQ. The V gene end was trimmed by 1 base and the J gene end by 5 bases; junction bases not matched to a gene: 0. The CDR3 sequence is CASSLGDRGHQPQHF. CDR3 DNA: TGTGCCAGCAGCTTAGGGGACAGGGGGCATCAGCCCCAGCATTTT.

This clone has only a few counts. The gene calls are TRBV2 and TRBJ1-1; D is possibly TRBD1 (6 bases). Trimming stripped 7 bases from V and 5 bases from J, with 26 bases between. Germline V gives CDR1 SNHLY, CDR2 FYNNEI. The CDR3 covers 17 residues. This chain's CDR3 is CASMHTGNGRGGTEAFF. The CDR3 DNA sequence: TGTGCCAGCATGCACACAGGGAACGGGCGTGGGGGAACTGAAGCTTTCTTT.